These 8 T cell receptor beta chains came from one sample sequenced in a study of T cell repertoires in cytomegalovirus infection. Antigen specificity for these receptors is unknown. Using its own MiXCR run on the reads, TCRdb lists one record per CDR3 protein. Of roughly 990,000 distinct CDR3 sequences listed, 31% are singletons. Sequenced material: cultured CD8+ T cells from PBMCs, taken from culture after CMV antigen stimulation. All receptors derive from a human donor in good health (CMV status not recorded). Some clones in this sample may be carry-over from other donors' samples.

The chain is built from TRBV5-3 and TRBJ1-1; D gene uncertain. TRBV5-3 is an ORF; its function is uncertain. The CDR3 runs to 15 residues. The V end lost 8 bases, the J end lost 0 bases, and 17 bases lay between the germline ends. In DNA, the CDR3 is TGTGCCAGCAGCCTCCTCACAGTCATGAACACTGAAGCTTTCTTT. Amino acids: CASSLLTVMNTEAFF.

The chain recombines TRBV24-1 with TRBJ2-1; D tentatively reads TRBD1 or TRBD2 (5 bases each). From germline, CDR1 is KGHDR and CDR2 SFDVKD. The CDR3 is 18 amino acids. The V gene lost 3 bases and the J gene lost 7 bases, with 24 bases spanning the gap. CDR3 sequence: CATSDPSPPRERTNEQFF. The CDR3 nucleotides read TGTGCCACCAGTGATCCCTCCCCGCCCAGGGAGCGGACAAATGAGCAGTTCTTC.

This rearrangement joins TRBV7-9 to TRBJ2-4; D possibly corresponds to TRBD2 (6 bases). The CDR3 length is 16 residues. Germline-derived CDR1 and CDR2 are SEHNR and FQNEAQ (reference sequence). The V end lost 5 bases, the J end lost 7 bases, and 21 bases lay between the germline ends. The CDR3 DNA is TGTGCCAGCAGCCCAAAGGGGAGGTCGAGTCTGAACATTCAGTACTTC. Translating it yields CASSPKGRSSLNIQYF.

This clonotype has just a few counts. The rearrangement joins TRBV7-9 to TRBJ1-1, with unresolved D. Trimming stripped 5 bases from V and 4 bases from J, with 17 bases between. There are 15 residues in the CDR3. Looked up from germline, CDR1 is SEHNR and CDR2 is FQNEAQ (reference sequence). CDR3 DNA: TGTGCCAGCAGCGGCAAAACCGGACGGGGCACTGAAGCTTTCTTT. It encodes CASSGKTGRGTEAFF.

The chain has TRBV9 and TRBJ1-2, with 12 bases that match TRBD1. Germline V lookup: CDR1 SGDLS, CDR2 YYNGEE. V shed 3 bases and J 3 bases; nucleotides not matched to a gene: 3. CDR3 size: 15 residues. This CDR3 reads CASSEGQGADYGYTF. The CDR3, as DNA: TGTGCCAGCAGCGAGGGACAGGGGGCTGACTATGGCTACACCTTC. Supplemented by reference TRBV9 and TRBJ1-2, the full variable domain reads DSGVTQTPKHLITATGQRVTLRCSPRSGDLSVYWYQQSLDQGLQFLIQYYNGEERAKGNILERFSAQQFPDLHSELNLSSLELGDSALYFCASSEGQGADYGYTFGSGTRLTVV.

This clonotype was counted only a few times. The chain joins TRBV4-2 to TRBJ2-1; D is unresolved. This CDR3 comprises 16 residues. Looked up from germline, CDR1 is LGHNA and CDR2 is YNFKEQ. V lost 1 base to trimming and J lost 2 bases, with 12 bases between them. The CDR3 nucleotides read TGTGCCAGCAGCCAAGTGTTCGAGCTTACCTACAATGAGCAGTTCTTC. It yields the protein CASSQVFELTYNEQFF.

There are many counts of this clonotype. The chain couples TRBV24-1 to TRBJ1-2; 7 nucleotides line up with TRBD1. Germline CDR1 KGHDR, CDR2 SFDVKD. This CDR3 region has 12 residues. Trimming took 2 bases from V and 8 from J; bases not matched to a gene: 1. CDR3 DNA sequence: TGTGCCACCAGTGATTACAGGGGAGGCTACACCTTC. Protein sequence: CATSDYRGGYTF.

The V call is TRBV6-5, the J call TRBJ1-1; D unclear. Trimming shortened V by 5 bases and J by 0 bases, and 7 bases separated the two germline ends. Germline CDR1 and CDR2: MNHEY and SVGAGI. The length of the CDR3 is 13 residues. The CDR3 DNA is TGTGCCAGCAGTGGACCTTTGAACACTGAAGCTTTCTTT. It codes for CASSGPLNTEAFF.